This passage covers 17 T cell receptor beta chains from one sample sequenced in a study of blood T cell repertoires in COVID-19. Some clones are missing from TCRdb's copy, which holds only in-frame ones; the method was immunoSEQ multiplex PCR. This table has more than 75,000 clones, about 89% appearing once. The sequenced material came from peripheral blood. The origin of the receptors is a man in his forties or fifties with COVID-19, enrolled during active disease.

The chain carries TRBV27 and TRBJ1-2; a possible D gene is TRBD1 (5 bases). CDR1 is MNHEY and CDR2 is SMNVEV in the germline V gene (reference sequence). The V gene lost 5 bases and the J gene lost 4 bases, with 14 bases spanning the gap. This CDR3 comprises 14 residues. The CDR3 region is CASSARGGFYGYTF. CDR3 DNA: TGTGCCAGCAGTGCTCGGGGGGGATTCTATGGCTACACCTTC.

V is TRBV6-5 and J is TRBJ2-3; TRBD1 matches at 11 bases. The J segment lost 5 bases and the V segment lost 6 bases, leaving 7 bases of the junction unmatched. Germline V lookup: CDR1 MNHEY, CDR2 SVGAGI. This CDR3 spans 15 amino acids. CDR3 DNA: TGTGCCAGCAGGTACCCGGGACAGGGGGGAGATACGCAGTATTTT. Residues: CASRYPGQGGDTQYF.

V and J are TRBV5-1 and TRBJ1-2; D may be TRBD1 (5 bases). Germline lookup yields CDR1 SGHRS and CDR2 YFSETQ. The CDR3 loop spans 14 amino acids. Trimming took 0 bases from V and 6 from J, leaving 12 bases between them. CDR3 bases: TGCGCCAGCAGCTTGGCCACGGGGGTAGATGGCTACACCTTC. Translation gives CASSLATGVDGYTF.

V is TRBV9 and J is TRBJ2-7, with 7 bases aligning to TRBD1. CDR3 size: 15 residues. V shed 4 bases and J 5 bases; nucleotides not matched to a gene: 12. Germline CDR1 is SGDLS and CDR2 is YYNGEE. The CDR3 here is CASSPVAGGFNEQYF. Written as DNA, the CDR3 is TGTGCCAGCAGCCCTGTTGCAGGGGGTTTCAACGAGCAGTACTTC.

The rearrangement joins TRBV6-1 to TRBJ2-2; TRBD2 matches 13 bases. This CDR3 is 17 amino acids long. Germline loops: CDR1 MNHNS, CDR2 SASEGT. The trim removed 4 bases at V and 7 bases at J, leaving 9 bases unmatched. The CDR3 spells CASSAPTSGRLIGELFF. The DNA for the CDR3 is TGTGCCAGCAGTGCCCCGACTAGCGGGAGGCTTATCGGGGAGCTGTTTTTT.

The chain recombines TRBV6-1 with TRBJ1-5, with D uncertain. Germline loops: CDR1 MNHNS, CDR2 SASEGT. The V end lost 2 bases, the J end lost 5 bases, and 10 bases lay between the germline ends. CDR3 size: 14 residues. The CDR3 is CASSERIGDQPQHF. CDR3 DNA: TGTGCCAGCAGTGAAAGGATTGGAGATCAGCCCCAGCATTTT.

Here the CDR3 DNA reads TGTGCCAGCAGCCGGAGGACGGATAGCTCCTACGAGCAGTACTTC. The encoded protein is CASSRRTDSSYEQYF. The chain joins TRBV5-4 to TRBJ2-7; D may be TRBD2 (5 bases). The CDR3 covers 15 residues. Per germline, CDR1 SGHNT and CDR2 YYREEE (reference sequence). V lost 4 bases, J lost 0 bases, and 14 bases lay in between.

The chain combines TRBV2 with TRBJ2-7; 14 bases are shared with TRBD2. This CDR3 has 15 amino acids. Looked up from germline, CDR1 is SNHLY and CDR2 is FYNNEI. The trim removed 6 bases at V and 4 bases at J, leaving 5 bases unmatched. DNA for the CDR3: TGTGCCAGCAGGACTAGCGGGGGGGCGAAATACGAGCAGTACTTC. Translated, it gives CASRTSGGAKYEQYF.

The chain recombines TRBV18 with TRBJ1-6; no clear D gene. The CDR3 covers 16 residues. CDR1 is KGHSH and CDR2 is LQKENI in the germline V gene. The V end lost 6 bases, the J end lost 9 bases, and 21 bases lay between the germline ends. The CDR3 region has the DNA TGTGCCAGCTCCCGGAATGGAGACCTCGGTAGTTCACCCCTCCACTTT. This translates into CASSRNGDLGSSPLHF.

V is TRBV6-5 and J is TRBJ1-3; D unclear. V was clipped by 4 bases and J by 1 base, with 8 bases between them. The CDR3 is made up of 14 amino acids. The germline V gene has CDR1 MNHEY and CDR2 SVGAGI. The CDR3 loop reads CASSSQISGNTIYF. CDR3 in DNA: TGTGCCAGCAGTTCGCAGATTTCTGGAAACACCATATATTTT.

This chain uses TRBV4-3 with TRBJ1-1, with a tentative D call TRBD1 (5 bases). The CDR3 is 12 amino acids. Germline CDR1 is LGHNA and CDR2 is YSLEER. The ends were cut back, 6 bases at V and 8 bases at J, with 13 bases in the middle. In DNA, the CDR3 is TGCGCCAGCAGTGACAGTCGGGGGGAAGCTTTCTTT. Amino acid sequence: CASSDSRGEAFF.

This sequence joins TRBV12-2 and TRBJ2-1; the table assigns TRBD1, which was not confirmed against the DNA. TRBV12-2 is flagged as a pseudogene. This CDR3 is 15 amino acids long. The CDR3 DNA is TGTGCAAGTCGCTTAGGGGGCAGATGTCACAATGAGCAGTTCTTC. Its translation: CASRLGGRCHNEQFF.

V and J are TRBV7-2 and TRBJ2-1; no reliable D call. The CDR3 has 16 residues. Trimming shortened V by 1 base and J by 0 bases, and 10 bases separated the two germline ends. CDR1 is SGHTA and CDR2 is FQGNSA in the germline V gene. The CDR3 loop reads CASSLVVSVSYNEQFF. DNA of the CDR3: TGTGCCAGCAGCTTAGTTGTTTCGGTCTCCTACAATGAGCAGTTCTTC.

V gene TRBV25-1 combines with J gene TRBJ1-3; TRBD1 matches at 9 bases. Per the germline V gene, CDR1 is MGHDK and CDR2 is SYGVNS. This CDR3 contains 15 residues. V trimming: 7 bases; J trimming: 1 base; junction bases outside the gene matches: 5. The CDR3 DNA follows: TGTGCCAGCAAACCGGGACAGGGTTCTGGAAACACCATATATTTT. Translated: CASKPGQGSGNTIYF. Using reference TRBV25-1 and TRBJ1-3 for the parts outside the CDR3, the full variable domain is EADIYQTPRYLVIGTGKKITLECSQTMGHDKMYWYQQDPGMELHLIHYSYGVNSTEKGDLSSESTVSRIRTEHFPLTLESARPSHTSQYLCASKPGQGSGNTIYFGEGSWLTVV.

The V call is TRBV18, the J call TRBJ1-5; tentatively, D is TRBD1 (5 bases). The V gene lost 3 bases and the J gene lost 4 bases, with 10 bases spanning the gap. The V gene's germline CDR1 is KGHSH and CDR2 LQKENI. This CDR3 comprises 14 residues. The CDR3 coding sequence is TGTGCCAGCTCACCTCAGGGAAATAATCAGCCCCAGCATTTT. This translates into CASSPQGNNQPQHF.

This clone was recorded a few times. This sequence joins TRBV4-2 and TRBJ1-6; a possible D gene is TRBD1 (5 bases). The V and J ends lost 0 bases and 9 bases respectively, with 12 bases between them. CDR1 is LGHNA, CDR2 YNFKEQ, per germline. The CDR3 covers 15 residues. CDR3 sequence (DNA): TGTGCCAGCAGCCAAGATGGTCAGGGTGCTTCACCCCTCCACTTT. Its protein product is CASSQDGQGASPLHF.

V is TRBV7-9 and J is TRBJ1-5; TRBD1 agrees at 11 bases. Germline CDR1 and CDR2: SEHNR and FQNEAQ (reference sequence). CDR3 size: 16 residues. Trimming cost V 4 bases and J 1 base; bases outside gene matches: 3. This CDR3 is CASSSGQGASNQPQHF. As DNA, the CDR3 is TGTGCCAGCAGCTCCGGACAGGGGGCGAGCAATCAGCCCCAGCATTTT.